This entry describes one T cell receptor (beta chain). This sample was taken from a study of human T cells and chemical hapten exposure. The CDR3 runs 14 residues. Germline values: CDR1 SEHNR, CDR2 FQNEAQ (reference sequence). The V and J ends lost 5 bases and 0 bases respectively, with 11 bases between them. Unique molecular identifiers were affixed to discrete cDNA molecules within the library. MiXCR, run by TCRdb on the RACE reads, gives a single entry per CDR3 protein. The profile shows around 200,000 distinct CDR3 sequences, under 30% of them singletons. Time point defined: patch test 3, about 24 weeks after DPC sensitization. Treatment in this sample: therapeutic diphenylcyclopropenone sensitization with weekly scalp DPC.

The source of this sequence is a woman between 35 and 50 years old with alopecia areata. Some clones in this sample may be carry-over from other donors' samples. Here the sequenced sample was whole blood, taken in connection with sensitization to the hapten diphenylcyclopropenone (DPC). The rearrangement links TRBV7-9 to TRBJ2-7; no definite D call. The DNA for the CDR3 is TGTGCCAGCAGCATTGCCGGGTCCTCCTACGAGCAGTACTTC. Translated: CASSIAGSSYEQYF.